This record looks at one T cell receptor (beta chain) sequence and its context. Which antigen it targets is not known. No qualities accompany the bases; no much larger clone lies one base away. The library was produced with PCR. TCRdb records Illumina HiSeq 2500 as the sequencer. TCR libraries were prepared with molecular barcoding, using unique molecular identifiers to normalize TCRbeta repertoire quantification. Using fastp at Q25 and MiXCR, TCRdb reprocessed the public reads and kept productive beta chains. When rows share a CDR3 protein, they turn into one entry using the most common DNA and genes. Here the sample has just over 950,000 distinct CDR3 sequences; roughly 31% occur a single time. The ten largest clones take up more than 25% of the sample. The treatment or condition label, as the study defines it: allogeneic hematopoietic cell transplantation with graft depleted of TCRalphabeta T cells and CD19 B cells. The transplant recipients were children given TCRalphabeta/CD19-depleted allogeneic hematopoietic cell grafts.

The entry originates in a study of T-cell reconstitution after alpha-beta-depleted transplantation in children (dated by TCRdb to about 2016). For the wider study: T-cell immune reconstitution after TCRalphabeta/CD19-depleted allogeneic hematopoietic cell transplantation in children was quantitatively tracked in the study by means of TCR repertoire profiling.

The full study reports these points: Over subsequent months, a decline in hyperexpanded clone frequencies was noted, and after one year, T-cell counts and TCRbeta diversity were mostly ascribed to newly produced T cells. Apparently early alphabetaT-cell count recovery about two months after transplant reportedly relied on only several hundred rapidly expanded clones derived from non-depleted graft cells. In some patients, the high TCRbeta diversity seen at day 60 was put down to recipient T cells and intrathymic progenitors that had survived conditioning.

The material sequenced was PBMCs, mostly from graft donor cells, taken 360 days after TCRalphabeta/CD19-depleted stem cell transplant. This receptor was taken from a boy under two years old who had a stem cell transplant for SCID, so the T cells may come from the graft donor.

This receptor carries the CDR3 CASSPLLSVTETQYF. The DNA sequence is as follows: TGTGCCAGCTCCCCTCTACTCAGCGTGACGGAGACCCAGTACTTC. This sequence uses TRBV18 and TRBJ2-5; no confident D gene assignment can be made. From the cysteine through the phenylalanine, the CDR3 covers 15 amino acids. Of the read, only the CDR3 DNA is kept; its 45 bases are in frame from base 1. The germline V gene encodes CDR1 KGHSH and CDR2 LQKENI. V is pared back by 6 bases and J by 5 bases, with 19 bases lying between the germline termini.